A selection of T cell receptor beta chains follows, all from one sample in a study of radiotherapy plus CTLA-4 blockade in lung cancer. Sequencing was performed with immunoSEQ multiplex PCR; in TCRdb, only in-frame clones are kept and a portion is missing. The data hold 60,000 to 70,000 clones, with over 80% observed a single time. Sample: peripheral blood, taken from a patient treated with radiotherapy plus ipilimumab. These receptors all stem from a human donor with non-small cell lung cancer who had a partial response to radiotherapy plus ipilimumab. The CDR3 runs from the conserved cysteine through the conserved F or W. Fields, in order: V gene, clone size, J gene, D gene, CDR3 DNA, CDR3 protein. A D gene is named only where the DNA matches it firmly. Clone size, where shown, is once, few, many, or a class for clones that have expanded.

TRBV19,NA,TRBJ1-1,TRBD1,TGTGCCAGTAGTGCCCGGGACAGGGGTGGCACTGAAGCTTTCTTT,CASSARDRGGTEAFF
TRBV7-2,few,TRBJ1-2,NA,TGTGCCAGCAGCTTAGCGACTCCAGGGGTCGGCTACACCTTC,CASSLATPGVGYTF
TRBV6-6,NA,TRBJ2-7,NA,TGTGCCAGCAGAGAGCAGACTGACTCCTACGAGCAGTACTTC,CASREQTDSYEQYF
TRBV6-6,few,TRBJ2-7,TRBD2,TGTGCCAGCAGTTCCGGGACTAGCGGGAGGGGTGAGCAGTACTTC,CASSSGTSGRGEQYF
TRBV28,NA,TRBJ2-5,TRBD1,TGTGCCAGCAGTCCCCAACAGGGGGTACAGGAGACCCAGTACTTC,CASSPQQGVQETQYF
TRBV28,NA,TRBJ2-5,TRBD1,TGTGCCAGCAGTTTATGGGACAGGAAAGAGACCCAGTACTTC,CASSLWDRKETQYF
TRBV18,NA,TRBJ2-4,TRBD1,TGTGCCAGCTCACCGACGGGACAGGGGGCTTTGGCCAAAAACATTCAGTACTTC,CASSPTGQGALAKNIQYF
TRBV30,NA,TRBJ2-7,NA,TGTGCCTGGAGCGAAAGGGGGAGGGTGAACTACGAGCAGTACTTC,CAWSERGRVNYEQYF
TRBV5-4,NA,TRBJ2-1,NA,TGTGCCAGCAGCTCACCGGGACAGGGAGCGGGAGGGCCACACAATGAGCAGTTCTTC,CASSSPGQGAGGPHNEQFF
TRBV28,NA,TRBJ1-1,TRBD1,TGTGCCAGCAGTCTAGGACAGGGGGCGGTCGGCACTGAAGCTTTCTTT,CASSLGQGAVGTEAFF
TRBV5-1,NA,TRBJ1-4,TRBD1,TGCGCCAGCAGCAGGGGGCGAGGTGAAAAACTGTTTTTT,CASSRGRGEKLFF
TRBV7-2,NA,TRBJ2-3,TRBD2,TGTGCCAGCAGCTTAGAACTAGCGAGGCCAGATACGCAGTATTTT,CASSLELARPDTQYF